This T cell receptor beta chain was identified during a study of T cell changes during pregnancy in multiple sclerosis (dated by TCRdb to about 2019). As for the study more broadly: The study examined how the T cell repertoire changed over the course of pregnancy in women with multiple sclerosis.

Inclusive of the bounding cysteine and phenylalanine, the CDR3 is 14 residues long. Left in the record is the CDR3 DNA by itself, 42 bases read in frame from the first base. The germline V end is reduced by 5 bases and the J end by 2 bases; junction bases left unmatched: 9. CDR1 SQVTM and CDR2 ANQGSEA are derived from the germline V gene. Libraries were built with the immunoSEQ multiplex PCR assay. This is the immuneACCESS table as TCRdb keeps it, with only in-frame sequences that have V and J called. A part of the clones is gone; compared with another copy, unresolved V genes explain less than half, and the rest is unexplained. In this sample the table shows approximately 120,000 clones, roughly 97% of which occur a single time. The top ten clones comprise over 0.35% of the sample. This clone has a single count. The antigen it recognizes is unknown. No clone much larger than this one lies a single base away; base qualities are absent.

This chain joins TRBV29-1 to TRBJ2-7; 7 of the junction bases match TRBD2. Specimen: peripheral blood, collected after pregnancy. The receptor comes from a female donor with multiple sclerosis, enrolled in a pregnancy study. In nucleotide form, the sequence is TGCAGCGTTTCCCTTAGACTAGCAGCCTACGAGCAGTACTTC. The translation is CSVSLRLAAYEQYF.